The following is a T cell receptor beta chain sequence with its context. What it binds is not known. These data are taken from a study of T cell responses to AZD1222 COVID-19 vaccine. This table comes from immunoSEQ multiplex PCR, and its TCRdb copy is limited to in-frame clones, with some not included. The sample lists 100,000 to 150,000 clones, approximately 86% occurring once. Study results and caveats: Seropositive status at baseline applied to only 6 or 7 AZD1222 recipients. The span of vaccine-associated CD4 TCRs extended across spike, with dominance at 160-218 and 743-854. No repertoire was sampled before or during the peak T cell response, only after it.

The V and J ends lost 2 bases and 0 bases respectively, with 8 bases between them. There are 14 residues in the CDR3. Germline V gene sequence: CDR1 LNHDA, CDR2 SQIVND (reference sequence). This chain connects TRBV19 to TRBJ2-7; weak D call: TRBD1 (5 bases). The TCR comes from an adult in good health. The sequencing used peripheral blood, collected on day 0 of AZD1222 vaccination. For the CDR3, the DNA is TGTGCCAGTAGTATATCGGACAACTCCTACGAGCAGTACTTC. Translating it yields CASSISDNSYEQYF.